A single sample gave rise to the 22 T cell receptor beta chains below, sequenced in a study of T-cell memory formation after mild COVID-19. TCRdb analysed the 5' RACE reads with MiXCR anew, one entry per CDR3 protein. The table shows under 450,000 distinct CDR3 sequences, with under 25% occurring only once. Specimen: PBMCs or a T cell subset sorted from them (not recorded which). These receptor sequences come from a man aged 18 to 35 who had mild COVID-19 (a few samples of this study predate the infection). Cell type and time point are not known.

This clonotype has more than one count but fewer than ten. The J gene is TRBJ2-1, the V gene TRBV7-9; TRBD1 agrees at 8 bases. V gave up 4 bases and J gave up 3 bases; unmatched junction bases: 8. This CDR3 has 16 amino acids. Per germline, CDR1 SEHNR and CDR2 FQNEAQ (reference sequence). The CDR3 is CASSSSRDRNYNEQFF. CDR3 bases: TGTGCCAGCAGCTCATCGAGGGACAGGAACTACAATGAGCAGTTCTTC.

This chain links TRBV6-2 or TRBV6-3 with TRBJ2-7; D is perhaps TRBD1 (5 bases). The germline V gene encodes CDR1 MNHEY and CDR2 SVGEGT. The V end was cut by 6 bases, the J end by 4 bases, with 16 bases between. This CDR3 region has 14 residues. The CDR3 nucleotides are TGTGCCAGCAGGCGTGACCCGAACAGGTACGAGCAGTACTTC. It translates to CASRRDPNRYEQYF.

The chain couples TRBV7-9 to TRBJ2-1, with D perhaps TRBD2 (5 bases). CDR3 length: 17 amino acids. Trimming pared 4 bases from V and 7 bases from J, leaving 23 bases between. The germline gives CDR1 SEHNR, CDR2 FQNEAQ (reference sequence). The CDR3 here is CASSSRTRPELSNEQFF. Here the CDR3 DNA reads TGTGCCAGCAGCTCCCGGACTCGACCAGAGTTGTCAAATGAGCAGTTCTTC.

The rearrangement joins TRBV5-4 to TRBJ2-7, with TRBD2 identical over 9 bases. Trimming took 2 bases from V and 0 from J; bases not matched to a gene: 3. The CDR3 contains 15 residues. In germline, CDR1 is SGHNT, CDR2 YYREEE (reference sequence). The DNA of the CDR3 is TGTGCCAGCAGCTTAATAGCGGGGGTCTCCTACGAGCAGTACTTC. Its protein product is CASSLIAGVSYEQYF.

This rearrangement joins TRBV20-1 to TRBJ2-7; D gene ambiguous. The germline V gene encodes CDR1 DFQATT and CDR2 SNEGSKA (reference sequence). V was shortened by 6 bases and J by 5 bases, with 17 bases between the two germline ends. The CDR3 runs 13 residues. CDR3 region: CSALDIHGDEQYV. In DNA form, the CDR3 reads TGCAGTGCACTCGACATCCACGGTGACGAGCAGTACGTC.

In this sample, this clonotype turned up many times. The CDR3: CASSLQDYNSPLHF. DNA of the CDR3: TGTGCCAGCAGCTTACAGGACTATAATTCACCCCTCCACTTT. V and J are TRBV7-9 and TRBJ1-6; D not resolved. Germline loops: CDR1 SEHNR, CDR2 FQNEAQ (reference sequence). This CDR3 is 14 amino acids long. Trimming took 2 bases from V and 3 from J, leaving 5 bases between them.

This clonotype was seen at least ten times. V and J are TRBV14 and TRBJ1-4, with 7 bases that match TRBD1. Losses at the gene ends were 0 bases for V and 6 bases for J; bases not matched to a gene: 7. CDR3 size: 16 residues. Germline CDR1 is SGHDN and CDR2 is FVKESK. The chain's CDR3 is CASSQDRGQTYEKLFF. Written as DNA, the CDR3 is TGTGCCAGCAGCCAAGATCGGGGACAGACTTATGAAAAACTGTTTTTT.

The rearrangement uses TRBV27 and TRBJ2-7, with D possibly matching TRBD1 (6 bases). The CDR3 is made up of 15 amino acids. Germline CDR1 is MNHEY and CDR2 is SMNVEV (reference sequence). V was cut by 0 bases and J by 7 bases, with 16 bases left in between. CDR3 coding DNA: TGTGCCAGCAGTTTATCGTTTGGGGGCCGTAGGGAGCAGTACTTC. It encodes CASSLSFGGRREQYF.

This clonotype was seen a handful of times. V is TRBV7-2 and J is TRBJ2-5; 11 bases fit TRBD2. The germline gives CDR1 SGHTA, CDR2 FQGNSA. J was trimmed by 5 bases and V by 4 bases; bases with no gene match: 9. CDR3 length: 16 amino acids. CDR3 DNA: TGTGCCAGCAGCTCTAGCGGGGGGCGATTTGGGGAGACCCAGTACTTC. Translation: CASSSSGGRFGETQYF. The full variable domain, its missing parts supplied by reference TRBV7-2 and TRBJ2-5, is GAGVSQSPSNKVTEKGKDVELRCDPISGHTALYWYRQSLGQGLEFLIYFQGNSAPDKSGLPSDRFSAERTGGSVSTLTIQRTQQEDSAVYLCASSSSGGRFGETQYFGPGTRLLVL.

The chain employs TRBV4-3 and TRBJ1-2; 7 bases align to TRBD1. The V segment lost 5 bases and the J segment 4 bases; nucleotides outside the gene matches: 10. Per the germline V gene, CDR1 is LGHNA and CDR2 is YSLEER. There are 15 residues in the CDR3. CDR3 sequence: CASSKRQGAAYGYTF. CDR3 DNA: TGCGCCAGCAGCAAGAGACAGGGAGCCGCCTATGGCTACACCTTC.

This clonotype came up a few times. The chain links TRBV19 to TRBJ2-3, with D perhaps matching TRBD2 (7 bases). This CDR3 contains 15 residues. Trimming took off 6 bases at V and 6 bases at J, with 19 bases between the two ends. Germline V gene lookup returns CDR1 LNHDA and CDR2 SQIVND (reference sequence). The CDR3 here is CASSAGATGSDTQYF. In DNA form, the CDR3 reads TGTGCCAGTAGCGCGGGGGCTACCGGTTCGGATACGCAGTATTTT. Filled out from reference TRBV19 and TRBJ2-3, the complete variable domain reads DGGITQSPKYLFRKEGQNVTLSCEQNLNHDAMYWYRQDPGQGLRLIYYSQIVNDFQKGDIAEGYSVSREKKESFPLTVTSAQKNPTAFYLCASSAGATGSDTQYFGPGTRLTVL.

This clonotype was seen only a few times. The V call is TRBV5-1, the J call TRBJ2-5; D possibly corresponds to TRBD2 (5 bases). In germline, CDR1 is SGHRS, CDR2 YFSETQ. Trimming left V 5 bases short and J 3 bases short, with 14 bases between. This CDR3 is 14 amino acids long. This CDR3 reads CASRLEEAEETQYF. Written as DNA, the CDR3 is TGCGCCAGCAGACTGGAGGAGGCGGAAGAGACCCAGTACTTC.

V and J are TRBV9 and TRBJ2-7; D may correspond to TRBD1 or TRBD2 (5 bases each). The V end lost 4 bases, the J end lost 0 bases, and 14 bases lay between the germline ends. This CDR3 has 15 amino acids. CDR1 is SGDLS and CDR2 is YYNGEE in the germline V gene. In nucleotides, the CDR3 is TGTGCCAGCAGCCCTCAAGAGGGGAGCTCCTACGAGCAGTACGTC. Translation gives CASSPQEGSSYEQYV.

The gene calls are TRBV7-8 and TRBJ2-2; 9 nucleotides line up with TRBD1. This CDR3 is built from 19 residues. V was clipped by 1 base and J by 6 bases; unmatched bases: 15. Germline CDR1 reads SGHVS; CDR2 reads FQNEAQ. The CDR3, as DNA: TGTGCCAGCAGCTTAGTTCGGATTAGGGGACAGGGTGAATCCGGGGAGCTGTTTTTT. Protein: CASSLVRIRGQGESGELFF.

The rearrangement uses TRBV7-6 and TRBJ1-6; a weak D match, TRBD1 (5 bases). The CDR3 loop spans 15 amino acids. V shed 5 bases and J shed 9 bases, with 17 bases lying between them. The germline V gene encodes CDR1 SGHVS and CDR2 FNYEAQ. This chain's CDR3 is CASSRVRDFGSPLHF. CDR3 nucleotide sequence: TGTGCCAGCAGCCGTGTCAGGGACTTTGGTTCACCCCTCCACTTT.

The chain links TRBV7-2 to TRBJ1-2, with a possible D match to TRBD1 (6 bases). Per germline, CDR1 SGHTA and CDR2 FQGNSA. Trimming stripped 5 bases from V and 4 bases from J, with 17 bases between. There are 15 residues in the CDR3. The CDR3 sequence is CASSQTPGGFYGYTF. CDR3 bases: TGTGCCAGCAGCCAGACCCCGGGGGGCTTCTATGGCTACACCTTC.

Many counts were recorded for this clonotype. V gene TRBV7-6 combines with J gene TRBJ2-3; D is possibly TRBD1 or TRBD2 (6 bases each). CDR3 length: 15 residues. V was pared by 2 bases and J by 5 bases, with 14 bases between. CDR1 and CDR2 (germline): SGHVS, FNYEAQ. CDR3 in DNA: TGTGCCAGCAGCTTAACGGGGGCCGGGAAAGATACGCAGTATTTT. It encodes CASSLTGAGKDTQYF.

This clonotype occurred many times. The rearrangement uses TRBV18 and TRBJ2-3; 7 nucleotides align to TRBD1. There are 15 residues in the CDR3. The germline V gene has CDR1 KGHSH and CDR2 LQKENI. V lost 4 bases to trimming and J lost 0 bases; unmatched junction nucleotides: 4. CDR3 bases: TGTGCCAGCTCACAGAGGGGGCAAAGCACAGATACGCAGTATTTT. This codes for CASSQRGQSTDTQYF.

The J gene is TRBJ2-2, the V gene TRBV11-2; TRBD2 might be the D (7 bases). The CDR3 spans 17 residues. V was trimmed by 5 bases and J by 5 bases, leaving 21 bases between them. Germline CDR1 and CDR2: SGHAT and FQNNGV. The CDR3: CASSVTSRGGGTGELFF. The CDR3 DNA reads TGTGCCAGCAGCGTGACTAGCAGAGGGGGGGGAACCGGGGAGCTGTTTTTT.

This clonotype has just a few counts. The V gene is TRBV7-2, the J gene TRBJ2-7; 10 nucleotides line up with TRBD2. The CDR3 sequence is 14 residues long. V lost 2 bases to trimming and J lost 5 bases; unmatched junction nucleotides: 3. Germline V lookup: CDR1 SGHTA, CDR2 FQGNSA. Here the CDR3 reads CASSLRAGGNEQYF. The DNA for the CDR3 is TGTGCCAGCAGCTTACGAGCGGGGGGGAACGAGCAGTACTTC.

This clonotype was observed at least ten times. The V gene is TRBV2, the J gene TRBJ1-5; D is uncertain. Per germline, CDR1 SNHLY and CDR2 FYNNEI. Deletions cut 7 bases from V and 5 bases from J, with 15 bases between. CDR3 length: 14 amino acids. Here the CDR3 DNA reads TGTGCCAGCAAAATGGGCAGTACCTATCAGCCCCAGCATTTT. Translation gives CASKMGSTYQPQHF.

There are a few counts of this clonotype. V usage is TRBV18 and J usage is TRBJ2-4; the match to TRBD1 covers 8 bases. V was pared by 4 bases and J by 11 bases, with 10 bases of the junction left unmatched. Germline assignment: CDR1 KGHSH and CDR2 LQKENI. The CDR3 covers 14 residues. The CDR3 sequence: CASSLTSGTGVQYF. CDR3 sequence (DNA): TGTGCCAGCTCACTTACTTCCGGGACAGGAGTTCAGTACTTC. Complete variable domain (other parts from reference TRBV18 and TRBJ2-4): NAGVMQNPRHLVRRRGQEARLRCSPMKGHSHVYWYRQLPEEGLKFMVYLQKENIIDESGMPKERFSAEFPKEGPSILRIQQVVRGDSAAYFCASSLTSGTGVQYFGAGTRLSVL.